This TCR beta chain was found in a study of T cell responses to AZD1222 COVID-19 vaccine (dated by TCRdb to the early 2020s). Turning to the overall study: A total of 230 to 250 trial participants underwent TCR sequencing, of whom about 210 had received two doses of AZD1222 and about 25 had received two doses of the MenACWY control vaccine. Trial participants were enrolled by age into 18-55, 56-69 and 70-plus year subgroups, with approximately 150, 30 and 60 TCR-sequenced participants respectively. Points the paper makes about the study in general: Only a handful of AZD1222 recipients were SARS-CoV-2 seropositive at baseline, limiting conclusions about previously exposed vaccinees. Participants were mostly white British, with more females than males. The authors suggested clonal diversity may have been underestimated. The 56-69-year group was small, and its depth increase did not reach significance, likely because of low power. The vaccine-associated CD4 TCRs covered the entire spike protein, and the dominant responses fell in regions 160-218 and 743-854. Reportedly, close to half of the unique spike-specific TCRs recognized epitopes lying outside the regions that are mutated in the B.1.351 and B.1.1.7 variants. Because no samples from the day 14 peak response were available, repertoires could be characterized only after the peak T cell response. A significant rise in spike-specific TCR breadth and depth was observed after two AZD1222 doses relative to day 0 and relative to MenACWY recipients.

Note on this clone: The antigen it binds to is not known. Base qualities were left out, and no much larger clone turns up one base away.

The time point label, read with the paper, signifies: about 28 days (+/-7) after the second vaccine dose. The label giving this sample's treatment or condition can be read as: meningococcal conjugate vaccine given as trial control. Samples from vaccinated people were obtained from the UK trials COV001 and COV002, which included a single-blind randomized controlled phase 2/3 trial of AZD1222 (ChAdOx1 nCoV-19) in healthy adults. For TCRbeta chain sequencing, PBMC samples from trial participants were taken at day 0 and at day 28 after the second dose. The trim is 1 base for V and 4 bases for J, with a gap of 7 bases between the germline ends. The CDR3 sequence holds 13 residues, the cysteine and phenylalanine included. The CDR3 DNA has 39 bases and is translated from base 1. Reading the germline V gene gives CDR1 SGHTA and CDR2 FQGNSA. The CDR3 regions of human TCRbeta chains were analyzed by immunosequencing. Concerning the study's data processing: TCRs in the repertoires were matched against a reference library of SARS-CoV-2-specific TCRs that had been generated with the MIRA antigen-specificity platform. Breadth was defined as the fraction of unique TCRs that were SARS-CoV-2-associated. Depth was defined as the fraction of total T cells that were SARS-CoV-2-associated. Using the MIRA data, every spike-specific TCR was mapped to the spike region that the TCR reacted to and assigned to either a CD4 or a CD8 class. Log10-transformed breadth and depth values were compared by one-way ANOVA with Sidak's multiple comparisons tests. TCRdb took this table from immuneACCESS and kept in-frame rearrangements with V and J called. Such tables lack part of the clones; where checked against another copy, unresolved V genes explain under half of the gap, and the rest is unexplained. V, J and clone size were drawn from that table, and D and trimming were deduced from the DNA. Across this sample there are around 220,000 clones, with approximately 94% seen only once. The ten most abundant clones make up over 1.5% of the sample.

This TCR was recovered from an adult who received the MenACWY meningococcal vaccine as a control. Specimen: peripheral blood, collected 28 days after the second dose of the MenACWY control vaccine. Rearrangement joined TRBV7-2 to TRBJ1-1; the D gene identity is not certain. The CDR3 amino acid sequence is: CASSLGYGTEAFF. At the DNA level, the sequence is TGTGCCAGCAGCTTAGGGTACGGCACTGAAGCTTTCTTT.